The subject of this entry is one TCR beta chain. Its antigen remains unidentified. Per-nucleotide qualities are absent, and no much larger clonotype sits a single base away. These data originate in a study of T cell changes during pregnancy in multiple sclerosis (dated by TCRdb to between 2017 and 2020). Background on the whole study: Changes in the T cell repertoire over the course of pregnancy were examined in this study in women with multiple sclerosis.

Library construction relied on the immunoSEQ multiplex PCR assay. As stored in TCRdb, this immuneACCESS dataset retains in-frame rearrangements with V and J assigned. A fraction of the clones does not appear; measured against another copy, unresolved V genes explain less than half of the discrepancy, and the remainder lacks a known reason. Here the sample has roughly 35,000 clones; around 93% occur a single time. 0.43% of the sample comes from the top ten. The clonotype comes from a female donor in good health, enrolled as a control in a pregnancy study. Sequenced here: CD4+ T cells from peripheral blood mononuclear cells, sampled in the third trimester of pregnancy.

The CDR3 region: CASSRRDEQYF. The nucleotides are TGTGCCAGCAGCCGCAGGGACGAGCAGTACTTC. This chain joins TRBV7-2 to TRBJ2-7; the D region possibly corresponds to TRBD1 (5 bases align). The CDR3 starts with the cysteine, ends with the phenylalanine, and has 11 residues. Here the CDR3 DNA is all that survives: 33 bases in frame from base 1. The germline ends are 7 bases apart after V is trimmed by 5 bases and J by 5 bases. From a lookup of the germline V gene, CDR1 and CDR2 are SGHTA and FQGNSA.